This T cell receptor (beta chain) came from a study of a mutant IDH1 vaccine in newly diagnosed glioma. Assay used: immunoSEQ multiplex PCR; TCRdb lists only in-frame clones, some missing. Found here are about 34,000 clones, 80% to 85% of them singletons; the top ten hold about 8.4%. Study conclusions and caveats: Pseudoprogression apparently tracked independently of changes in top peripheral T cell clonotypes.

Worth noting for this clone: The target antigen is unknown.

Time point in this sample: baseline, week 1 (first vaccination visit). Indicated treatment: pre-vaccination baseline after standard-of-care therapy. The donors' diagnosis was new WHO grade 3 or 4 astrocytoma that was IDH1-mutant and ATRX-lost. Looked up from germline, CDR1 is DFQATT and CDR2 is SNEGSKA (reference sequence). V was shortened by 6 bases and J by 3 bases, with 5 bases between the two germline ends. The CDR3 has 11 amino acids. The input for sequencing was peripheral blood mononuclear cells (PBMCs), taken from a glioma patient treated with radiotherapy, temozolomide or both. The chain recombines TRBV20-1 with TRBJ2-2; unclear D gene. This receptor was taken from a man aged 45-65 years with glioma. Some clones in this sample may be carry-over from other donors' samples. The CDR3 coding sequence is TGCAGTGCAGAACACACCGGGGAGCTGTTTTTT. Amino acid sequence: CSAEHTGELFF.